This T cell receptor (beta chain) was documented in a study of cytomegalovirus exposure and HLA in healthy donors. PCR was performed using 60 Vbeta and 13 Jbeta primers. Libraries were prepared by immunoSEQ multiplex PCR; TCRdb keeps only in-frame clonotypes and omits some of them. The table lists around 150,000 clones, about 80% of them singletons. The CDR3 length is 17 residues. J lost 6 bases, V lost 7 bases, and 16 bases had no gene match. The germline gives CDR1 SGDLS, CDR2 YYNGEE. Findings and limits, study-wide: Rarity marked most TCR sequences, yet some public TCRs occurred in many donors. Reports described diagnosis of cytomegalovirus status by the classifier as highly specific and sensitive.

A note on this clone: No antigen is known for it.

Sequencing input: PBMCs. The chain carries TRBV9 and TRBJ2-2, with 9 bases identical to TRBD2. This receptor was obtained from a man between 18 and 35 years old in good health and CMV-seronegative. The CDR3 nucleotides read TGTGCCAGCCCCCACACGGGGGGACTAGCCCTCGCCGGGGAGCTGTTTTTT. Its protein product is CASPHTGGLALAGELFF.